The clone carrying this TCR beta chain has more than one count but fewer than ten. The antigen remains unidentified. The sample belongs to a study of early stage breast cancer tumors. Broader study findings: Commonly generated sequences made up most enriched TCRB sequences shared between patients. Compared with adjacent normal breast tissue, tumors showed roughly 2.4-fold greater T cell density and higher clonality.

Blood replicates held 0.5 ug DNA, tumor or normal breast roughly 1.5 ug, two each. Sequencing was performed with immunoSEQ multiplex PCR; in TCRdb, only in-frame clones are kept and a portion is missing. The sample holds approximately 70,000 clones, 75% to 90% seen once. The CDR3 contains 14 residues. Germline values: CDR1 KGHSH, CDR2 LQKENI. V was trimmed by 6 bases and J by 5 bases, leaving 17 bases between them. The TCR originated in a person aged 40 to 50 with breast cancer. This rearrangement joins TRBV18 to TRBJ2-7; D not resolved. Sample: blood. CDR3 DNA sequence: TGTGCCAGCTCCCGTTCTCAGGAGAACAACGAGCAGTACTTC. Its protein product is CASSRSQENNEQYF.